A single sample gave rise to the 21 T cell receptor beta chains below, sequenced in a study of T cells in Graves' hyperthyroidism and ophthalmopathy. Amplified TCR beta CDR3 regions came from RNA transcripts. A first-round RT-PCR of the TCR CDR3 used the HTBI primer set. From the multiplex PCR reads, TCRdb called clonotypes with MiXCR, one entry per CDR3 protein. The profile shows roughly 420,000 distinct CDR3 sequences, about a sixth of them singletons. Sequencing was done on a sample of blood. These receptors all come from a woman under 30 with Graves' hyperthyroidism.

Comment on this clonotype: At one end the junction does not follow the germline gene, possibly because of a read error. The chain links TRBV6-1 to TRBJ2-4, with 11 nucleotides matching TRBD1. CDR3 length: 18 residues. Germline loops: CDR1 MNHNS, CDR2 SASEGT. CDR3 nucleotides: TGTGCCAGCAGTGACGGGACAGGGGGAGGTCTGGCCAAACACATTCAGTACTTC. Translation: CASSDGTGGGLAKHIQYF.

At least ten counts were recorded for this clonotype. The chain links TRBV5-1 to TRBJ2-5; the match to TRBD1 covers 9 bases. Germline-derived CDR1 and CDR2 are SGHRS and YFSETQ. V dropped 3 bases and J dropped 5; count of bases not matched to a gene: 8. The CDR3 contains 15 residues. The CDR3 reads CASSSYGTGMETQYF. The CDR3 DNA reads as TGCGCCAGCAGCTCTTACGGGACAGGGATGGAGACCCAGTACTTC.

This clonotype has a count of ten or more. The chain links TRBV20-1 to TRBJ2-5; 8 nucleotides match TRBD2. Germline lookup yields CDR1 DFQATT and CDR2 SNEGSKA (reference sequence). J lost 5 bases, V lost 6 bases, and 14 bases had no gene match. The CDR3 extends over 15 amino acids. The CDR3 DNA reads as TGCAGTGCCCCCTCGGGGGGGCGATCGGGGGAGACCCAGTACTTC. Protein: CSAPSGGRSGETQYF.

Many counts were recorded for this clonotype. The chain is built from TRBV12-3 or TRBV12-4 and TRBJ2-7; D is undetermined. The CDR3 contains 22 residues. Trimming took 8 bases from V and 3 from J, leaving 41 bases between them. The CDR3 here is CASPTSVLDPLPPPFIFYEQYF. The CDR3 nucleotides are TGTGCCAGCCCCACGTCGGTCCTAGATCCCCTGCCCCCGCCCTTCATTTTCTACGAGCAGTACTTC.

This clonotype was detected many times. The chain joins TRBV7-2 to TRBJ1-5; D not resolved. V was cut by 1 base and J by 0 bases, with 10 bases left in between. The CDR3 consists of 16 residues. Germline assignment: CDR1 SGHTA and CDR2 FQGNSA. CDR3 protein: CASSLVAAGSNQPQHF. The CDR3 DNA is TGTGCCAGCAGCTTAGTAGCGGCGGGTAGCAATCAGCCCCAGCATTTT.

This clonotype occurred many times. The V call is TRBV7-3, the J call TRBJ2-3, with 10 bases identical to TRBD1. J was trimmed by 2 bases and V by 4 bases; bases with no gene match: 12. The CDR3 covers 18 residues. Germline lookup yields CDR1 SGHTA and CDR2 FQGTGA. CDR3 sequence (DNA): TGTGCCAGCAGCTCCCGTCTGGGACAGGGGACCCCCACAGATACGCAGTATTTT. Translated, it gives CASSSRLGQGTPTDTQYF.

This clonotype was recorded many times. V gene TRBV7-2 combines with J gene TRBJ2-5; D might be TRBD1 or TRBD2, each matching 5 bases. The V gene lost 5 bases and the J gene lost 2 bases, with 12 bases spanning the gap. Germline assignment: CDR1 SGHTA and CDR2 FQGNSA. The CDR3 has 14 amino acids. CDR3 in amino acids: CASSTGRGQETQYF. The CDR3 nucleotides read TGTGCCAGCAGCACGGGACGGGGTCAAGAGACCCAGTACTTC.

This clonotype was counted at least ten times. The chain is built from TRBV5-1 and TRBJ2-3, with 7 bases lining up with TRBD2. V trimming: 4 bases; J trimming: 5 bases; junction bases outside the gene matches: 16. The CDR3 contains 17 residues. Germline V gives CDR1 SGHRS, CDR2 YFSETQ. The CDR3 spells CASSTHASGGRGDTQYF. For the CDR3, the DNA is TGCGCCAGCAGCACACACGCTAGCGGAGGGCGTGGAGATACGCAGTATTTT.

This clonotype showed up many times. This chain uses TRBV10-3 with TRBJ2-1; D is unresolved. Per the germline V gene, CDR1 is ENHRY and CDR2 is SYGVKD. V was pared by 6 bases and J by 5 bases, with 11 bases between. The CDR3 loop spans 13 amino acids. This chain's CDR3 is CAISPGQNNEQFF. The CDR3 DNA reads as TGTGCCATCAGCCCCGGGCAGAACAATGAGCAGTTCTTC.

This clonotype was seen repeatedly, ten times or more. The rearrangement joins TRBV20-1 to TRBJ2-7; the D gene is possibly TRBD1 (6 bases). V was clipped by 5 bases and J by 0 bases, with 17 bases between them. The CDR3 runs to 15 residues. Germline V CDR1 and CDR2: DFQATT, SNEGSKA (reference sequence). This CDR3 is CSALQGHSLSYEQYF. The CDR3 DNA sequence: TGCAGTGCTCTCCAGGGACACAGTCTCTCCTACGAGCAGTACTTC.

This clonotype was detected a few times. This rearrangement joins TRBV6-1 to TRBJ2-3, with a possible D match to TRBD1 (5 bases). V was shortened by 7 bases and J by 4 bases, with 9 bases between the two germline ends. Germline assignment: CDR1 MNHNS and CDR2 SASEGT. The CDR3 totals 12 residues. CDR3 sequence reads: CASTFRADTQYF. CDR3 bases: TGTGCCAGCACCTTCAGGGCAGATACGCAGTATTTT.

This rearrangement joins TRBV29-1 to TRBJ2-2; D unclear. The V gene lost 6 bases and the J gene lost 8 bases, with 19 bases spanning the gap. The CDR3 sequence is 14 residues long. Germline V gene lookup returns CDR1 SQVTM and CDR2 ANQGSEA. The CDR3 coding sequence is TGCAGCGTCACTGTGGCGGATGTCCGAGGGGAGCTGTTTTTT. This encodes CSVTVADVRGELFF.

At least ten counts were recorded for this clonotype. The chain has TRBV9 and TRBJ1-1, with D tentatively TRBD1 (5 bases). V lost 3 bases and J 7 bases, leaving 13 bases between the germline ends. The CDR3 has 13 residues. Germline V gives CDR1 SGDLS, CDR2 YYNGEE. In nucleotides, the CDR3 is TGTGCCAGCAGCGCGGGGGGGGGAGGTGAAGCTTTCTTT. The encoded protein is CASSAGGGGEAFF.

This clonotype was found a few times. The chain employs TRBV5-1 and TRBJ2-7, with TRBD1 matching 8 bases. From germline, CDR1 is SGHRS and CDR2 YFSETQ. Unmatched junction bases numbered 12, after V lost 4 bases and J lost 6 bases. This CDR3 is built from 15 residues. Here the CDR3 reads CASSTPRQGSSEQYF. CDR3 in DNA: TGCGCCAGCAGCACCCCCCGACAGGGGAGCTCCGAGCAGTACTTC.

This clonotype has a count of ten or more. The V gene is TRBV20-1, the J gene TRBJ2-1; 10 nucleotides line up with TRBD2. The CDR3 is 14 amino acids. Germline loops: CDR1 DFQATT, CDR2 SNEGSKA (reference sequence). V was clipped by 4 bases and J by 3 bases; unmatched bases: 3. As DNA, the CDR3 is TGCAGTGCTAATGGACTAGCGGACTACAATGAGCAGTTCTTC. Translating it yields CSANGLADYNEQFF.

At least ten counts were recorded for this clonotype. This CDR3 reads CASSYSPVNTGELFF. The CDR3, as DNA: TGTGCCAGCAGTTACTCGCCAGTGAACACCGGGGAGCTGTTTTTT. The chain has TRBV6-5 and TRBJ2-2; D remains ambiguous. Germline loops: CDR1 MNHEY, CDR2 SVGAGI. The CDR3 length is 15 residues. V gave up 0 bases and J gave up 1 base, with 6 bases separating them.

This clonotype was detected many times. The CDR3 region has the DNA TGTGCCAGCAGCTTAGAAGGCCGGACCCAGTACTTC. Amino acids: CASSLEGRTQYF. The rearrangement joins TRBV7-2 to TRBJ2-5, with unresolved D. V dropped 1 base and J dropped 7 bases, with 7 bases sitting between them. CDR3 size: 12 residues. In germline, CDR1 is SGHTA, CDR2 FQGNSA.

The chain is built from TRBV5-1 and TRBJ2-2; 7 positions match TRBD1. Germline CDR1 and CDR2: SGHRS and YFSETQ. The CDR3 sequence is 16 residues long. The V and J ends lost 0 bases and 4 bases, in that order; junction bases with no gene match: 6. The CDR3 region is CASSLAGTVTTGELFF. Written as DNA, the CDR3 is TGCGCCAGCAGCTTGGCCGGGACAGTAACCACCGGGGAGCTGTTTTTT.

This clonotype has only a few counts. CDR3 nucleotides: TGTGCCAGTAGCCGGCCCCTTGGCGCCCCCTACGAGCAGTACTTC. It yields the protein CASSRPLGAPYEQYF. This chain uses TRBV19 with TRBJ2-7; D not certain. V gave up 6 bases and J gave up 2 bases, with 17 bases separating them. CDR3 length equals 15 residues. Germline V gene lookup returns CDR1 LNHDA and CDR2 SQIVND (reference sequence).

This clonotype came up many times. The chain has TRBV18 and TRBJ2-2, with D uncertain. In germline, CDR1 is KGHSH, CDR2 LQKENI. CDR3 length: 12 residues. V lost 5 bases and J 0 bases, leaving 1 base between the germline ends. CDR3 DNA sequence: TGTGCCAGCTCAACGAACACCGGGGAGCTGTTTTTT. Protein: CASSTNTGELFF.

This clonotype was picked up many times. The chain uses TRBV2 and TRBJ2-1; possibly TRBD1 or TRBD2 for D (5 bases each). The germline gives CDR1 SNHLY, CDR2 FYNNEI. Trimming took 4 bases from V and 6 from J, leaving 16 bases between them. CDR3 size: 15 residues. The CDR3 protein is CASSVEPTGANEQFF. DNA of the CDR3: TGTGCCAGCAGTGTGGAACCGACCGGGGCCAATGAGCAGTTCTTC.